The 18 T cell receptor beta chains below were found in one sample sequenced in a study of neoadjuvant anti-PD-1 for oral cavity cancer. Some clones are missing from TCRdb's copy, which holds only in-frame ones; the method was immunoSEQ multiplex PCR. The top ten clones hold 2.5% to 4% of a sample with approximately 6,900 clones, roughly 70% of them seen once. The source was PBMCs, collected before nivolumab (anti-PD-1) treatment. The source of these receptors is a person between 40 and 85 years old with oral cavity squamous cell carcinoma.

The chain uses TRBV7-9 and TRBJ2-5; 8 bases agree with TRBD1. The ends lost 4 bases at V and 2 bases at J; junction bases unmatched: 6. Germline assignment: CDR1 SEHNR and CDR2 FQNEAQ (reference sequence). The CDR3 runs to 15 residues. CDR3 bases: TGTGCCAGCAGCTCCAGGACAGGGAGGCAAGAGACCCAGTACTTC. Its translation is CASSSRTGRQETQYF.

The chain carries TRBV2 and TRBJ2-3; 7 bases are shared with TRBD2. V lost 6 bases to trimming and J lost 3 bases; unmatched junction nucleotides: 6. The CDR3 covers 14 residues. Looked up from germline, CDR1 is SNHLY and CDR2 is FYNNEI. The CDR3 sequence is CASRGGTQTDTQYF. DNA of the CDR3: TGTGCCAGCAGGGGGGGGACCCAAACAGATACGCAGTATTTT.

This chain's CDR3 is CASSLGTGSEKLFF. The CDR3 nucleotides are TGCGCCAGCAGCCTAGGGACAGGGAGCGAAAAACTGTTTTTT. The V gene is TRBV5-1, the J gene TRBJ1-4; 9 nucleotides match TRBD1. Germline-derived CDR1 and CDR2 are SGHRS and YFSETQ. Trimming took 4 bases from V and 8 from J; bases not matched to a gene: 6. The length of the CDR3 is 14 residues.

V usage is TRBV7-9 and J usage is TRBJ2-7; 11 bases are shared with TRBD2. The CDR3 is made up of 15 amino acids. Per germline, CDR1 SEHNR and CDR2 FQNEAQ (reference sequence). The J segment lost 3 bases and the V segment lost 5 bases, leaving 6 bases of the junction unmatched. The CDR3 protein is CASSPGTSGLYEQYF. In DNA, the CDR3 is TGTGCCAGCAGCCCCGGGACTAGCGGACTCTACGAGCAGTACTTC.

In this sample, this clone turned up once. This sequence joins TRBV7-2 and TRBJ2-3; D possibly corresponds to TRBD2 (6 bases). Germline V gene data show CDR1 as SGHTA and CDR2 as FQGNSA. This CDR3 is built from 16 residues. CDR3 region: CAKGGAKATRSDTQYF. The DNA of the CDR3 is TGTGCTAAGGGCGGGGCTAAAGCGACGCGATCAGATACGCAGTATTTT. The full variable domain, rest sourced from reference TRBV7-2 and TRBJ2-3, is GAGVSQSPSNKVTEKGKDVELRCDPISGHTALYWYRQSLGQGLEFLIYFQGNSAPDKSGLPSDRFSAERTGGSVSTLTIQRTQQEDSAVYLCAKGGAKATRSDTQYFGPGTRLTVL.

The V and J genes are TRBV10-3 and TRBJ1-5; 8 bases align to TRBD1. After removal of 4 bases from V and 7 bases from J, the junction contained 3 bases not matched to a gene. The CDR3 is made up of 13 amino acids. CDR1 and CDR2 (germline): ENHRY, SYGVKD. CDR3: CAISGDRGQPQHF. CDR3 nucleotide sequence: TGTGCCATCAGTGGTGACAGGGGCCAGCCCCAGCATTTT.

DNA of the CDR3: TGTGCCAGCAGCAAAAAAGACAGGAACACTGAAGCTTTCTTT. Protein product: CASSKKDRNTEAFF. This chain connects TRBV21-1 to TRBJ1-1; the table's TRBD1 call for D was not verified on the DNA. TRBV21-1 constitutes a pseudogene. The CDR3 is 14 amino acids.

The chain recombines TRBV29-1 with TRBJ2-3, with a tentative D call TRBD2 (7 bases). Germline V CDR1 and CDR2: SQVTM, ANQGSEA. V was pared by 1 base and J by 5 bases, with 16 bases between. This CDR3 is 15 amino acids long. The CDR3 bases are TGCAGCGTTGAAGGCGAGGGGGGGCCGAAAGATACGCAGTATTTT. Its translation: CSVEGEGGPKDTQYF.

The chain is built from TRBV19 and TRBJ2-1, with unresolved D. Germline V gene sequence: CDR1 LNHDA, CDR2 SQIVND (reference sequence). This CDR3 is built from 14 residues. V shed 4 bases and J shed 2 bases, with 9 bases lying between them. Here the CDR3 reads CASSSSHTYNEQFF. Written as DNA, the CDR3 is TGTGCCAGTAGTAGCTCTCACACCTACAATGAGCAGTTCTTC.

The V and J genes are TRBV5-4 and TRBJ2-1; the D is unclear. V gave up 5 bases and J gave up 2 bases, with 2 bases separating them. Per germline, CDR1 SGHNT and CDR2 YYREEE (reference sequence). This CDR3 has 11 amino acids. For the CDR3, the DNA is TGTGCCAGCAGTGCCTACAATGAGCAGTTCTTC. This translates into CASSAYNEQFF.

The sample holds a few counts of this clone. This chain uses TRBV10-3 with TRBJ1-3; D unresolved. Germline V lookup: CDR1 ENHRY, CDR2 SYGVKD. V lost 7 bases, J lost 0 bases, and 10 bases lay in between. The CDR3 length is 14 residues. CDR3 in DNA: TGTGCCATCACGGTAGGGTTCTCTGGAAACACCATATATTTT. Translation gives CAITVGFSGNTIYF.

Here the CDR3 DNA reads TGCAGCGTTGAGAGTAGCGGGCCTAGCACAGATACGCAGTATTTT. As protein: CSVESSGPSTDTQYF. This chain connects TRBV29-1 to TRBJ2-3, with 7 bases aligning to TRBD2. CDR3 size: 15 residues. Germline CDR1 reads SQVTM; CDR2 reads ANQGSEA. V dropped 3 bases and J dropped 0; count of bases not matched to a gene: 6.

This chain uses TRBV12-5 with TRBJ1-1; D may be TRBD1 (6 bases). Germline assignment: CDR1 LGHNT and CDR2 FRNRAP. CDR3 length equals 14 residues. The V end lost 6 bases, the J end lost 1 base, and 12 bases lay between the germline ends. This CDR3 is CASGPGGQNTEAFF. The CDR3 nucleotides are TGTGCTAGTGGCCCGGGGGGGCAGAACACTGAAGCTTTCTTT. Based on the CDR3 plus reference TRBV12-5 and TRBJ1-1, the full variable domain is DARVTQTPRHKVTEMGQEVTMRCQPILGHNTVFWYRQTMMQGLELLAYFRNRAPLDDSGMPKDRFSAEMPDATLATLKIQPSEPRDSAVYFCASGPGGQNTEAFFGQGTRLTVV.

The chain has TRBV29-1 and TRBJ2-5; unclear D gene. The V gene lost 6 bases and the J gene lost 4 bases, with 12 bases spanning the gap. The CDR3 loop spans 12 amino acids. Germline CDR1 SQVTM, CDR2 ANQGSEA. This CDR3 is CSVVTVRETQYF. The CDR3 nucleotides read TGCAGCGTGGTTACAGTCCGAGAGACCCAGTACTTC.

A few counts support this clone. The chain's CDR3 is CASSLGDRSSTDTQYF. The CDR3 nucleotides are TGTGCCAGCAGCTTAGGGGACAGGTCTAGCACAGATACGCAGTATTTT. The chain uses TRBV7-9 and TRBJ2-3; 8 nucleotides agree with TRBD1. Trimming cost V 1 base and J 0 bases; bases outside gene matches: 3. The CDR3 spans 16 residues. Germline-derived CDR1 and CDR2 are SEHNR and FQNEAQ (reference sequence).

This clone was recorded once. The rearrangement links TRBV30 to TRBJ2-5, with unresolved D. V lost 2 bases, J lost 2 bases, and 6 bases lay in between. Germline V gene data show CDR1 as GTSNPN and CDR2 as SVGIG (reference sequence). The CDR3 spans 12 residues. The DNA of the CDR3 is TGTGCCTGGAGTCCTGTTCAAGAGACCCAGTACTTC. Its protein product is CAWSPVQETQYF. Full variable domain (outside the CDR3, taken from reference TRBV30 and TRBJ2-5): SQTIHQWPATLVQPVGSPLSLECTVEGTSNPNLYWYRQAAGRGLQLLFYSVGIGQISSEVPQNLSASRPQDRQFILSSKKLLLSDSGFYLCAWSPVQETQYFGPGTRLLVL.

The CDR3 nucleotides read TGTGCCAGCAGTGAAAGGGGTGCGTATAGCAATCAGCCCCAGCATTTT. This sequence encodes CASSERGAYSNQPQHF. V usage is TRBV2 and J usage is TRBJ1-5; tentatively, D is TRBD1 (5 bases). Trimming took off 2 bases at V and 0 bases at J, with 11 bases between the two ends. CDR1 SNHLY and CDR2 FYNNEI come from the germline V gene. CDR3 size: 16 residues.

This chain links TRBV7-8 with TRBJ1-2, with D unclear. Germline V gene sequence: CDR1 SGHVS, CDR2 FQNEAQ. CDR3 length: 14 amino acids. V lost 5 bases to trimming and J lost 4 bases, with 14 bases between them. CDR3 nucleotide sequence: TGTGCCAGCAGCATAACCGGGCCAAGCTATGGCTACACCTTC. It encodes CASSITGPSYGYTF.